This T cell receptor (beta chain) was obtained from a study of early T cells in non-severe SARS-CoV-2 infection. On the study more broadly: Sequencing targeted bulk RNA from unsorted whole blood, leaving chains unpaired.

The TCR library protocol was used to attach unique molecular identifiers. These identifiers were attached to individual cDNA molecules. TCRdb reprocessed the 5' RACE reads with MiXCR, giving one entry per CDR3 protein. The sample includes some 34,000 distinct CDR3 sequences, 4.7% of them seen just once. There are 14 residues in the CDR3. Between the trimmed V and J ends, which lost 0 bases and 6 bases, there was a span of 12 bases. In germline, CDR1 is SEHNR, CDR2 FQNEAQ (reference sequence). Overall study findings and caveats: VDJdb-based annotation leaned toward anti-spike CD8 responses and missed private and CD4 specificities.

This clonotype was seen at least ten times. The antigen is undetermined. This chain connects TRBV7-9 to TRBJ2-7; D is perhaps TRBD2 (6 bases). The sequenced sample was whole blood. The receptor's source is an adult who was a healthcare worker with PCR-confirmed SARS-CoV-2 infection or an uninfected control (not recorded which). This CDR3 reads CASSLARSGGEQYF. CDR3 nucleotide sequence: TGTGCCAGCAGCTTAGCCAGGTCCGGGGGCGAGCAGTACTTC.